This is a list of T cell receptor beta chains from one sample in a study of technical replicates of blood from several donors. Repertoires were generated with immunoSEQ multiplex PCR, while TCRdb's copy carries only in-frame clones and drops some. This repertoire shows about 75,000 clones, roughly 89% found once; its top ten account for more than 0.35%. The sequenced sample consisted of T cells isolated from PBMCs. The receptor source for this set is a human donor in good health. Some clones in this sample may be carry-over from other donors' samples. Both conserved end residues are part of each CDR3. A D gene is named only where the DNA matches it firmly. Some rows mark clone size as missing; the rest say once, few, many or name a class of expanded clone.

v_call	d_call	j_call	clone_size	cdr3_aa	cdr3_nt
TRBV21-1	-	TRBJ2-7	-	CASSKTGPRVKSYEQYF	TGTGCCAGCAGCAAAACTGGTCCCAGGGTAAAGTCCTACGAGCAGTACTTC
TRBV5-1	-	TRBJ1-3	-	CASSSSTGNTIYF	TGCGCCAGCAGCTCCTCGACAGGAAACACCATATATTTT
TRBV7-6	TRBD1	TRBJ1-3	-	CASSLYWRAGTGALSSGNTIYF	TGTGCCAGCAGCTTATATTGGCGGGCCGGGACAGGGGCCCTCAGCTCTGGAAACACCATATATTTT
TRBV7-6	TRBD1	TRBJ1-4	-	CASSARTGVNEKLFF	TGTGCCAGCAGCGCCCGGACAGGGGTTAACGAAAAACTGTTTTTT
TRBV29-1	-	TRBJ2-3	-	CSCGGDTQYF	TGCAGCTGTGGAGGGGATACGCAGTATTTT
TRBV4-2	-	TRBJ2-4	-	CASSQDLRAAAKNIQYF	TGTGCCAGCAGCCAAGATTTGAGAGCGGCAGCCAAAAACATTCAGTACTTC
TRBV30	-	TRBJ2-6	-	CAWSVPAGANVLTF	TGTGCCTGGAGTGTACCAGCTGGGGCCAACGTCCTGACTTTC
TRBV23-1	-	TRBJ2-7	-	CASSQSVGANRYEQYF	TGCGCCAGCAGTCAATCCGTGGGCGCTAACCGGTACGAGCAGTACTTC
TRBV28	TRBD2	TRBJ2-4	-	CASSITALTSGRGNIQYF	TGTGCCAGCAGCATAACCGCTTTGACTAGCGGGAGGGGAAACATTCAGTACTTC
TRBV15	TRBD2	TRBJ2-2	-	CATSRDRVTSGSDTGELFF	TGTGCCACCAGCAGAGATCGGGTCACTAGCGGGAGCGACACCGGGGAGCTGTTTTTT
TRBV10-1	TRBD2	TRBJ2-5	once	CASSEGLGDQETQYF	TGCGCCAGCAGTGAGGGACTAGGAGACCAAGAGACCCAGTACTTC
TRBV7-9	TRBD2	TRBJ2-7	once	CASTTGGTYEQYF	TGTGCCAGCACCACGGGGGGAACCTACGAGCAGTACTTC
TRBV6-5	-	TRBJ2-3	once	CASSYTLQTDTQYF	TGTGCCAGCAGTTACACCCTACAGACAGATACGCAGTATTTT
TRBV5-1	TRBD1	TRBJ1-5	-	CASSRTGDGDQPQHF	TGCGCCAGCAGCCGCACAGGGGACGGGGATCAGCCCCAGCATTTT
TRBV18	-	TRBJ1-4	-	CASSPIAGRNEKLFF	TGTGCCAGCTCCCCAATCGCGGGGCGAAATGAAAAACTGTTTTTT
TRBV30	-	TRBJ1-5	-	CAWSVQGMGNQPQHF	TGTGCCTGGAGTGTACAGGGAATGGGGAATCAGCCCCAGCATTTT
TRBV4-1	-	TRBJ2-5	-	CASSEKGGAQETQYF	TGCGCCAGCAGCGAAAAAGGGGGTGCGCAAGAGACCCAGTACTTC
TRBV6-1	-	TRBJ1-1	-	CATLGSGSTEAFF	TGTGCCACCCTGGGCAGTGGAAGCACTGAAGCTTTCTTT
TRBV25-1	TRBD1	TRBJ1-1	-	CASSPSDRGYTEAFF	TGTGCCAGCAGTCCCTCCGACAGGGGCTACACTGAAGCTTTCTTT
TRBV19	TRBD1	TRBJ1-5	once	CASSKTKGQGSNQPQHF	TGTGCCAGTAGTAAGACTAAGGGACAGGGTTCCAATCAGCCCCAGCATTTT
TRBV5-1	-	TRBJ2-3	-	CASSLDFVTDTQYF	TGCGCCAGCAGCTTGGATTTCGTGACAGATACGCAGTATTTT
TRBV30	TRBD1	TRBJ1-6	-	CAWGTVDNSPLHF	TGTGCCTGGGGGACAGTAGATAATTCACCCCTCCACTTT
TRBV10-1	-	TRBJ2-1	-	CASSGDSRRRDEQFF	TGCGCCAGCAGTGGTGACTCCCGGAGGAGAGATGAGCAGTTCTTC
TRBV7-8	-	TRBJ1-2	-	CASSLEHRNSHGYTF	TGTGCCAGCAGCTTAGAACACAGGAATTCCCATGGCTACACCTTC
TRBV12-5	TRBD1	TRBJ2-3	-	CASGLVQGPWLGDTQYF	TGTGCTAGTGGTTTGGTACAGGGGCCCTGGTTAGGAGATACGCAGTATTTT
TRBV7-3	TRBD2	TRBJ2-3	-	CASSLGAAGERGKDTQYF	TGTGCCAGCAGCTTAGGGGCCGCCGGGGAGCGGGGAAAAGATACGCAGTATTTT
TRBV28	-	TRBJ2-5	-	CASSSWPQGIETQYF	TGTGCCAGCTCCTCCTGGCCCCAGGGCATCGAGACCCAGTACTTC
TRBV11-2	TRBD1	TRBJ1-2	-	CASSLRQGGTYGYTF	TGTGCCAGCAGCTTGAGACAGGGAGGTACCTATGGCTACACCTTC